This T cell receptor beta chain was profiled in a study of blood T cell repertoires in COVID-19. Trimming at V came to 4 bases and at J to 3 bases, leaving 6 bases not matched to a gene. The germline gives CDR1 KGHDR, CDR2 SFDVKD. The CDR3 sequence is 15 residues long. Sequencing used immunoSEQ multiplex PCR; TCRdb keeps in-frame clones, though not all of them. The sample has some 46,000 clones, approximately 88% seen once. The rearrangement links TRBV24-1 to TRBJ2-5; TRBD1 matches at 8 bases. The TCR comes from a man aged 50 or older with acute or convalescent COVID-19. Sequencing input: peripheral blood. This CDR3 is CATSEPGQEEETQYF. In DNA, the CDR3 is TGTGCCACCAGTGAGCCGGGACAGGAAGAAGAGACCCAGTACTTC.